The 10 T cell receptor beta chains given below trace back to one sample, sequenced in a study of cytomegalovirus exposure and HLA in healthy donors. The study ran its PCR with 60 Vbeta and 13 Jbeta primers. Data came from immunoSEQ multiplex PCR; TCRdb stores just in-frame clones and leaves some out. Of fewer than 250,000 clones in the sample, approximately 80% are singletons; the top ten hold roughly 0.7%. Sequenced: PBMCs. Every receptor here comes from a boy aged 2 to 10 in good health and CMV-seronegative.

This chain links TRBV9 with TRBJ2-7, with no clear D. The CDR3 sequence is 11 residues long. Germline V gene lookup returns CDR1 SGDLS and CDR2 YYNGEE. Trimming pared 3 bases from V and 3 bases from J, leaving 4 bases between. CDR3 loop: CASSDNYEQYF. CDR3 DNA sequence: TGTGCCAGCAGCGACAACTACGAGCAGTACTTC.

The rearrangement joins TRBV6-6 to TRBJ1-2; D perhaps matches TRBD1 (5 bases). This CDR3 region has 14 residues. The ends were cut back, 5 bases at V and 6 bases at J, with 16 bases in the middle. From germline, CDR1 is MNHNY and CDR2 SVGAGI (reference sequence). The chain's CDR3 is CASSPSLQGNGYTF. In DNA, the CDR3 is TGTGCCAGCAGTCCCTCCCTGCAGGGTAATGGCTACACCTTC.

The chain links TRBV6-5 to TRBJ1-5, with 8 bases that match TRBD1. V was clipped by 8 bases and J by 5 bases; unmatched bases: 5. CDR3 length equals 13 residues. The germline V gene encodes CDR1 MNHEY and CDR2 SVGAGI. For the CDR3, the DNA is TGTGCCAGCCTGGAACAGGGGGATCAGCCCCAGCATTTT. This encodes CASLEQGDQPQHF.

The rearrangement uses TRBV27 and TRBJ2-1; the D gene is possibly TRBD2 (7 bases). CDR1 and CDR2 (germline): MNHEY, SMNVEV (reference sequence). The CDR3 consists of 13 residues. Trimming took off 9 bases at V and 9 bases at J, with 18 bases between the two ends. The CDR3 spells CASGEGGEGEQFF. CDR3 nucleotide sequence: TGTGCCAGTGGGGAGGGGGGGGAGGGTGAGCAGTTCTTC.

This chain connects TRBV18 to TRBJ1-2; maybe TRBD1 (6 bases). V lost 3 bases and J lost 0, with 20 bases in between. The germline gives CDR1 KGHSH, CDR2 LQKENI. The CDR3 runs 18 residues. CDR3 coding DNA: TGTGCCAGCTCACCTGACGTGGGGGCTAGGGGAGCTAACTATGGCTACACCTTC. Translated, it gives CASSPDVGARGANYGYTF. The full variable domain, completed using reference TRBV18 and TRBJ1-2, is NAGVMQNPRHLVRRRGQEARLRCSPMKGHSHVYWYRQLPEEGLKFMVYLQKENIIDESGMPKERFSAEFPKEGPSILRIQQVVRGDSAAYFCASSPDVGARGANYGYTFGSGTRLTVV.

The chain recombines TRBV11-2 with TRBJ1-1, with D maybe TRBD1 (6 bases). Germline V CDR1 and CDR2: SGHAT, FQNNGV. Trimming removed 7 bases at V and 6 bases at J, with 15 bases between. The length of the CDR3 is 13 residues. CDR3 amino acids: CASNEGGGAEAFF. The DNA for the CDR3 is TGTGCCAGCAACGAAGGGGGTGGGGCTGAAGCTTTCTTT.

This clone was found a few times. The J gene is TRBJ1-1, the V gene TRBV2; 7 nucleotides agree with TRBD1. The V gene end was trimmed by 9 bases and the J gene end by 3 bases; junction bases not matched to a gene: 7. CDR3 size: 13 residues. Germline loops: CDR1 SNHLY, CDR2 FYNNEI. The CDR3 spells CASTGVGYTEAFF. CDR3 bases: TGTGCCAGTACAGGGGTTGGGTACACTGAAGCTTTCTTT.

CDR3 loop: CASSPGSGVHGYTF. In nucleotides, the CDR3 is TGCGCCAGCAGCCCTGGGTCCGGGGTCCATGGCTACACCTTC. This rearrangement joins TRBV4-1 to TRBJ1-2; D is unresolved. This CDR3 region has 14 residues. The V and J ends lost 4 bases and 6 bases respectively, with 15 bases between them. Per germline, CDR1 MGHRA and CDR2 YSYEKL.

The chain recombines TRBV6-1 with TRBJ2-7; D uncertain. Per the germline V gene, CDR1 is MNHNS and CDR2 is SASEGT. Trimming took 3 bases from V and 7 from J, leaving 7 bases between them. This CDR3 spans 11 amino acids. The CDR3 region is CASSDIREQYF. The CDR3 DNA is TGTGCCAGCAGTGACATTCGGGAGCAGTACTTC.

Concerning this clone itself: Other DNA sequences in this specimen translate into the identical CDR3. The rearrangement joins TRBV6-1 to TRBJ2-7, with 10 bases aligning to TRBD2. The trim removed 5 bases at V and 3 bases at J, leaving 4 bases unmatched. CDR1 is MNHNS and CDR2 is SASEGT in the germline V gene. The CDR3 has 14 amino acids. The CDR3 sequence is CASSRAGGSYEQYF. CDR3 in DNA: TGTGCCAGCAGTCGAGCGGGGGGGAGCTACGAGCAGTACTTC.